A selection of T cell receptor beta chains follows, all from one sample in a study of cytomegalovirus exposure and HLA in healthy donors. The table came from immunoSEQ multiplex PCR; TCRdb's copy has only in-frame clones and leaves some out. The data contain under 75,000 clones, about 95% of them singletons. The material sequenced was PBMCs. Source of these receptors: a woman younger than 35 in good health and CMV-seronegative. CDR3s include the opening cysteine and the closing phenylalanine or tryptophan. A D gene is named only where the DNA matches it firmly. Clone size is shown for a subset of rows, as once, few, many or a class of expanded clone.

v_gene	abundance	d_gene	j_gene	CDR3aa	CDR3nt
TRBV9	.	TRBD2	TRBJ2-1	CASSTGTSADSYNEQFF	TGTGCCAGCAGCACAGGGACTAGCGCAGACTCCTACAATGAGCAGTTCTTC
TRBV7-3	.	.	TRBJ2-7	CASSLKGTAAGGEQYF	TGTGCCAGCAGCTTAAAAGGGACAGCGGCGGGGGGCGAGCAGTACTTC
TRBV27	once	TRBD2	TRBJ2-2	CASSNSGGGSGELFF	TGTGCCAGCAGCAATAGCGGGGGGGGGTCCGGGGAGCTGTTTTTT
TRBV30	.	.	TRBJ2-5	CAWSVHRPYQETQYF	TGTGCCTGGAGTGTACACCGCCCGTACCAAGAGACCCAGTACTTC
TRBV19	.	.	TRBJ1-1	CASSIGAGKDTEAFF	TGTGCCAGTAGTATAGGCGCAGGCAAGGACACTGAAGCTTTCTTT
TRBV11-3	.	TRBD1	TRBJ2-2	CASSPGQGGTGELFF	TGTGCCAGCAGCCCAGGACAGGGGGGCACCGGGGAGCTGTTTTTT
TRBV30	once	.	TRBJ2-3	CAWIRRGIRGTQYF	TGTGCCTGGATTCGGAGAGGTATAAGGGGTACGCAGTATTTT
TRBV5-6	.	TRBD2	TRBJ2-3	CASGRASGGRDTQYF	TGTGCCAGCGGCCGGGCTAGCGGGGGTCGTGATACGCAGTATTTT
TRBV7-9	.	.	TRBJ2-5	CASSLVQGGETQYF	TGTGCCAGCAGCTTAGTGCAGGGTGGAGAGACCCAGTACTTC
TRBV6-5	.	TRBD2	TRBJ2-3	CASSYSGGRGDTQYF	TGTGCCAGCAGTTACTCGGGGGGGAGAGGAGATACGCAGTATTTT
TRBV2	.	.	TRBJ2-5	CASSEGATGTQYF	TGTGCCAGCAGTGAAGGGGCCACTGGGACCCAGTACTTC
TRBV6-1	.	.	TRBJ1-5	CASSTGREAQHF	TGTGCCAGCAGTACCGGTCGAGAGGCCCAGCATTTT
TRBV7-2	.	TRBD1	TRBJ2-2	CASSLGPGQGITGELFF	TGTGCCAGCAGCTTAGGACCGGGACAGGGGATAACCGGGGAGCTGTTTTTT
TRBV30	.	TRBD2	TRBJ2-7	CAGGGYEQYF	TGTGCCGGGGGGGGGTACGAGCAGTACTTC
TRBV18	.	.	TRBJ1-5	CASSPGGGHSNQPQHF	TGTGCCAGCTCACCAGGGGGGGGGCATAGCAATCAGCCCCAGCATTTT
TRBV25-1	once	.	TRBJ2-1	CASSDPRGLRNEQFF	TGTGCCAGCAGTGACCCCCGGGGACTTCGCAATGAGCAGTTCTTC
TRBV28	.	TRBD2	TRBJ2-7	CASGRLAKSSYEQYF	TGTGCCAGTGGAAGACTAGCGAAAAGCTCCTACGAGCAGTACTTC
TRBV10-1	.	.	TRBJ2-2	CASSELTGTEDTGELFF	TGCGCCAGCAGTGAGCTGACAGGGACTGAGGACACCGGGGAGCTGTTTTTT
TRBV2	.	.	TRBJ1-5	CASTRQIDSNQPQHF	TGTGCCAGCACCCGACAGATAGATAGCAATCAGCCCCAGCATTTT
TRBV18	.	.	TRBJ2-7	CASSPHTAGEQYF	TGTGCCAGCTCACCACACACGGCAGGGGAGCAGTACTTC
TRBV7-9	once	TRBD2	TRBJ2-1	CASSLGAGLAGDNNEQFF	TGTGCCAGCAGCTTGGGGGCCGGACTAGCGGGGGACAACAATGAGCAGTTCTTC
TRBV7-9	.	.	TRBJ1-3	CASSLGLATGNTIYF	TGTGCCAGCAGCTTAGGTCTAGCTACGGGAAACACCATATATTTT
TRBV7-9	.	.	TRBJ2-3	CASSLVAGLYTDTQYF	TGTGCCAGCAGCTTAGTAGCAGGACTCTACACAGATACGCAGTATTTT
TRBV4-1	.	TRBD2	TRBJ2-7	CASSKGLAGAYEQYF	TGCGCCAGCAGCAAGGGACTAGCGGGTGCGTACGAGCAGTACTTC
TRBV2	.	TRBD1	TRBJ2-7	CASSEWEDRAAYEQYF	TGTGCCAGCAGTGAATGGGAGGACAGGGCAGCCTACGAGCAGTACTTC
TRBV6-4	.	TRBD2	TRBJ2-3	CASSDRDYPTDTQYF	TGTGCCAGCAGTGACCGGGACTACCCCACAGATACGCAGTATTTT
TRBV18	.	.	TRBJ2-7	CASSPPGPPYEQYF	TGTGCCAGCTCACCACCGGGCCCTCCCTACGAGCAGTACTTC
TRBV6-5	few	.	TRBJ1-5	CASTSSPYQPQHF	TGTGCCAGCACCTCCTCCCCCTATCAGCCCCAGCATTTT
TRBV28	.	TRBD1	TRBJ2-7	CASSPGAGGFYEQYF	TGTGCCAGCAGTCCAGGGGCAGGGGGCTTCTACGAGCAGTACTTC